The 17 T cell receptor beta chains below come from one sample, sequenced in a study of PD-1 blockade in classical Hodgkin lymphoma. Every patient had relapsed following autologous stem cell transplantation, and cohorts differed in brentuximab vedotin exposure. Measured with immunoSEQ multiplex PCR; TCRdb has only the in-frame clones, and not every one. The top ten hold 6.5% to 8% of the sample, which has approximately 70,000 clones, roughly 91% seen once. Sequenced material: peripheral blood mononuclear cells (PBMCs), taken at baseline. The receptors come from a human donor with classical Hodgkin lymphoma.

The chain has TRBV7-3 and TRBJ2-1; D assignment may be TRBD1 or TRBD2 (5 bases each). The V end lost 3 bases, the J end lost 7 bases, and 13 bases lay between the germline ends. This CDR3 is 14 amino acids long. Germline assignment: CDR1 SGHTA and CDR2 FQGTGA. Here the CDR3 reads CASSLPGPKNEQFF. Written as DNA, the CDR3 is TGTGCCAGCAGCTTGCCGGGACCAAAAAATGAGCAGTTCTTC.

The chain combines TRBV5-1 with TRBJ2-2; D might be TRBD1 (6 bases). The CDR3 has 15 residues. V gave up 4 bases and J gave up 6 bases, with 16 bases separating them. Germline CDR1 reads SGHRS; CDR2 reads YFSETQ. Here the CDR3 reads CASSGAGAPSGELFF. DNA for the CDR3: TGCGCCAGCAGCGGCGCAGGGGCGCCTTCCGGGGAGCTGTTTTTT.

The chain uses TRBV19 and TRBJ1-3; D remains unclear. The CDR3 contains 13 residues. CDR1 and CDR2 from the germline V gene are LNHDA and SQIVND (reference sequence). V was clipped by 7 bases and J by 10 bases, with 17 bases between them. CDR3 sequence (DNA): TGTGCCAGTATGGGAAAGGGAGGACCGACCATATATTTT. Encoded protein: CASMGKGGPTIYF. The whole variable domain, remainder taken from reference TRBV19 and TRBJ1-3, is DGGITQSPKYLFRKEGQNVTLSCEQNLNHDAMYWYRQDPGQGLRLIYYSQIVNDFQKGDIAEGYSVSREKKESFPLTVTSAQKNPTAFYLCASMGKGGPTIYFGEGSWLTVV.

The gene calls are TRBV27 and TRBJ2-7; D is possibly TRBD1 or TRBD2 (5 bases each). This CDR3 has 14 residues. Germline V gene data show CDR1 as MNHEY and CDR2 as SMNVEV (reference sequence). V was trimmed by 3 bases and J by 2 bases, leaving 11 bases between them. CDR3 loop: CASSFSLGAYEQYF. The CDR3 bases are TGTGCCAGCAGTTTTTCGTTGGGGGCCTACGAGCAGTACTTC.

The sample holds a few counts of this clone. The DNA of the CDR3 is TGTGCCAGCAGCAGGGGGCCTCTGGATAAAACCCAGCATTTT. It yields the protein CASSRGPLDKTQHF. The rearrangement links TRBV6-5 to TRBJ1-5; TRBD1 matches at 8 bases. Per germline, CDR1 MNHEY and CDR2 SVGAGI. The CDR3 length is 14 residues. V trimming: 6 bases; J trimming: 11 bases; junction bases outside the gene matches: 12.

V and J are TRBV27 and TRBJ1-3; D is possibly TRBD1 (5 bases). Trimming removed 6 bases at V and 8 bases at J, with 17 bases between. The CDR3 length is 14 residues. Germline V gene lookup returns CDR1 MNHEY and CDR2 SMNVEV (reference sequence). CDR3 sequence (DNA): TGTGCCAGCAGACCCGGGGGTTCGCTCTACACCATATATTTT. The encoded protein is CASRPGGSLYTIYF.

V gene TRBV10-3 combines with J gene TRBJ2-3; TRBD1 might be the D (8 bases). The CDR3 loop spans 15 amino acids. Trimming pared 10 bases from V and 2 bases from J, leaving 19 bases between. Germline loops: CDR1 ENHRY, CDR2 SYGVKD. The CDR3 DNA follows: TGTGCCAGCGGCAACAGGGGGGGTCCCACAGATACGCAGTATTTT. Translation gives CASGNRGGPTDTQYF.

V gene TRBV11-3 combines with J gene TRBJ1-1; D not certain. Trimming removed 0 bases at V and 8 bases at J, with 10 bases between. The germline gives CDR1 SGHNT, CDR2 YENEEA. The CDR3 extends over 13 amino acids. CDR3 DNA sequence: TGTGCCAGCAGCTTAGAGGCCAGCCAAGAAGCTTTCTTT. Its protein is CASSLEASQEAFF.

The chain employs TRBV29-1 and TRBJ2-5; perhaps D is TRBD1 or TRBD2 (5 bases each). The germline V gene has CDR1 SQVTM and CDR2 ANQGSEA. The CDR3 has 12 amino acids. CDR3 residues: CRTMGDQETQYF. The CDR3 DNA reads TGCAGAACCATGGGGGATCAAGAGACCCAGTACTTC.

The chain combines TRBV27 with TRBJ2-5; TRBD2 is a possible D gene (5 bases). V lost 0 bases and J 3 bases, leaving 20 bases between the germline ends. The length of the CDR3 is 18 residues. Germline V lookup: CDR1 MNHEY, CDR2 SMNVEV (reference sequence). CDR3 region: CASSLSVGLEGSKETQYF. The CDR3 DNA sequence: TGTGCCAGCAGTTTATCAGTCGGGCTCGAGGGCTCGAAAGAGACCCAGTACTTC.

The chain uses TRBV6-1 and TRBJ2-5, with TRBD2 identical over 11 bases. Trimming at V came to 4 bases and at J to 2 bases, leaving 3 bases not matched to a gene. Germline V gene sequence: CDR1 MNHNS, CDR2 SASEGT. The CDR3 has 15 amino acids. As DNA, the CDR3 is TGTGCCAGCAGTGTGACTAGCGGGGCACAAGAGACCCAGTACTTC. Protein product: CASSVTSGAQETQYF.

The genes are TRBV7-9 and TRBJ2-5; weak D call: TRBD2 (5 bases). V lost 3 bases to trimming and J lost 5 bases, with 10 bases between them. This CDR3 is 13 amino acids long. CDR1 is SEHNR and CDR2 is FQNEAQ in the germline V gene (reference sequence). The CDR3: CASSFPGVETQYF. DNA for the CDR3: TGTGCCAGCAGCTTCCCCGGGGTGGAGACCCAGTACTTC.

Worth noting for this clone: Within the sample, other DNA sequences also encode this same CDR3. The chain is built from TRBV28 and TRBJ2-7, with D perhaps TRBD1 (5 bases). Germline CDR1 reads MDHEN; CDR2 reads SYDVKM. Trimming pared 4 bases from V and 3 bases from J, leaving 7 bases between. The CDR3 is 12 amino acids. The CDR3 nucleotides are TGTGCCAGCAGTTCAACAGGCTACGAGCAGTACTTC. This translates into CASSSTGYEQYF.

This chain uses TRBV19 with TRBJ1-1; 7 nucleotides line up with TRBD1. V lost 5 bases to trimming and J lost 0 bases; unmatched junction nucleotides: 6. The CDR3 spans 15 residues. Germline CDR1 LNHDA, CDR2 SQIVND (reference sequence). The CDR3 region is CASSVPGQMNTEAFF. The CDR3 region has the DNA TGTGCCAGTAGTGTTCCGGGACAGATGAACACTGAAGCTTTCTTT.

The CDR3 bases are TGTGCCAGCAGCTTGGGGCTAGCCCAAGAGACCCAGTACTTC. Its protein product is CASSLGLAQETQYF. The rearrangement uses TRBV5-6 and TRBJ2-5, with TRBD2 as a possible D gene (5 bases). The V and J ends lost 0 bases and 1 base respectively, with 7 bases between them. Germline CDR1 is SGHDT and CDR2 is YYEEEE. This CDR3 spans 14 amino acids.

In DNA, the CDR3 is TGTGCCATCAGTGAGCTTAGTGGCAGGAAGAACACTGAAGCTTTCTTT. It yields the protein CAISELSGRKNTEAFF. V gene TRBV10-3 combines with J gene TRBJ1-1, with no clear D. V gave up 2 bases and J gave up 1 base, with 14 bases separating them. The CDR3 contains 16 residues. Germline values: CDR1 ENHRY, CDR2 SYGVKD.

The count of this clone is one. This chain uses TRBV19 with TRBJ1-1; tentative D call: TRBD1 (6 bases). The V gene lost 1 base and the J gene lost 11 bases, with 23 bases spanning the gap. The length of the CDR3 is 16 residues. Germline V CDR1 and CDR2: LNHDA, SQIVND (reference sequence). CDR3: CASSIVLGGGLRKAFF. In DNA, the CDR3 is TGTGCCAGTAGTATAGTATTGGGGGGCGGTCTCCGAAAGGCTTTCTTT.